This T cell receptor beta chain was profiled in a study of blood T cell repertoires in COVID-19. Whole-study context: Samples of COVID-19 (acute and convalescent) were obtained from the United States, Italy and Spain. T cells, B-cell-depleted T cells, or PBMCs provided the cDNA or gDNA that served as material.

CDR1 is SEHNR and CDR2 is FQNEAQ in the germline V gene (reference sequence). Trimming took 3 bases from V and 1 from J; bases not matched to a gene: 8. This CDR3 comprises 16 residues. In the original processing: Amplification of reference gene primers provided the estimated nucleated cell counts. Method: immunoSEQ multiplex PCR; TCRdb's copy keeps in-frame clones and lacks some. For V, J and clone size, that table is used; D and trimming come from the DNA. The table has 140,000 to 150,000 clones, 70% to 90% seen once. The sequence came from a woman aged 40 to 50 with active or convalescent COVID-19. J is TRBJ2-7 and V is TRBV7-9, with 8 bases aligning to TRBD1. What was sequenced was peripheral blood. The CDR3 DNA sequence: TGTGCCAGCAGCTTCACAGGGGGACGGGGTTCCTACGAGCAGTACTTC. It specifies CASSFTGGRGSYEQYF. The full variable domain, rest sourced from reference TRBV7-9 and TRBJ2-7, is DTGVSQNPRHKITKRGQNVTFRCDPISEHNRLYWYRQTLGQGPEFLTYFQNEAQLEKSRLLSDRFSAERPKGSFSTLEIQRTEQGDSAMYLCASSFTGGRGSYEQYFGPGTRLTVT.